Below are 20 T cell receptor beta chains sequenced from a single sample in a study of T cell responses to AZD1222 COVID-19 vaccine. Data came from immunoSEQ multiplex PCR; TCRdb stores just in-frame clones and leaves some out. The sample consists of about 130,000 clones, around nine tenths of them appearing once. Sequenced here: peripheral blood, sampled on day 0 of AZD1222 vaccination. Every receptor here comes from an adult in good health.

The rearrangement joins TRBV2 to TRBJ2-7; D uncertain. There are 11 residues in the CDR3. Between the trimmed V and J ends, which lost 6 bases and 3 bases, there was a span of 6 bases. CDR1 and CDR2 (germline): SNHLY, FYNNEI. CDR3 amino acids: CASSDHYEQYF. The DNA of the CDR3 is TGTGCCAGCAGCGACCACTACGAGCAGTACTTC.

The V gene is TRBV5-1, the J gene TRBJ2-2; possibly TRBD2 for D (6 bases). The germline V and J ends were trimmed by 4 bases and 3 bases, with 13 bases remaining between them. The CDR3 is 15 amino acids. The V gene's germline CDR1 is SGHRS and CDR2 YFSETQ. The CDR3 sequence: CASSTGTPYTGELFF. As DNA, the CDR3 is TGCGCCAGCAGCACCGGGACTCCCTACACCGGGGAGCTGTTTTTT.

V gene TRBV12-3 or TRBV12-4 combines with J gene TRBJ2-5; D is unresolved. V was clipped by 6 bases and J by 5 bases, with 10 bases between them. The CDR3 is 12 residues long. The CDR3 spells CASSWTGETQYF. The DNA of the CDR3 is TGTGCCAGCAGCTGGACGGGTGAGACCCAGTACTTC.

Here the CDR3 DNA reads TGTGCCTGGAGTGTACCCATAGGGGTAGGTGGCTACACCTTC. Translating gives CAWSVPIGVGGYTF. This chain uses TRBV30 with TRBJ1-2; D possibly corresponds to TRBD1 (5 bases). V lost 0 bases to trimming and J lost 7 bases, with 15 bases between them. The germline V gene has CDR1 GTSNPN and CDR2 SVGIG (reference sequence). The CDR3 runs to 14 residues.

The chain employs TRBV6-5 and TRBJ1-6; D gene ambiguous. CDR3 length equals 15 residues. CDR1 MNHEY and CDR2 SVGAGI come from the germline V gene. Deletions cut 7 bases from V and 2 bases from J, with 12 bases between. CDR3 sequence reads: CASTRVQPYNSPLHF. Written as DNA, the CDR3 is TGTGCCAGCACTCGGGTTCAGCCCTATAATTCACCCCTCCACTTT.

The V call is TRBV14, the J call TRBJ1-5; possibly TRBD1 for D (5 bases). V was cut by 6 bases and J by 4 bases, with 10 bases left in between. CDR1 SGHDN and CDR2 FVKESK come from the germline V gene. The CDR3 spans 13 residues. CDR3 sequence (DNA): TGTGCCAGCAGTCCTACAGGTAATCAGCCCCAGCATTTT. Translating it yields CASSPTGNQPQHF. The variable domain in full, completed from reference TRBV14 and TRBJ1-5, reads EAGVTQFPSHSVIEKGQTVTLRCDPISGHDNLYWYRRVMGKEIKFLLHFVKESKQDESGMPNNRFLAERTGGTYSTLKVQPAELEDSGVYFCASSPTGNQPQHFGDGTRLSIL.

The CDR3 sequence: CASSPPRAGGNTQYF. Written as DNA, the CDR3 is TGTGCCAGCAGCCCGCCAAGAGCGGGGGGAAATACGCAGTATTTT. The chain has TRBV13 and TRBJ2-3; TRBD2 matches at 9 bases. This CDR3 comprises 15 residues. CDR1 and CDR2 (germline): PRHDT, FYEKMQ (reference sequence). The J segment lost 7 bases and the V segment lost 5 bases, leaving 10 bases of the junction unmatched.

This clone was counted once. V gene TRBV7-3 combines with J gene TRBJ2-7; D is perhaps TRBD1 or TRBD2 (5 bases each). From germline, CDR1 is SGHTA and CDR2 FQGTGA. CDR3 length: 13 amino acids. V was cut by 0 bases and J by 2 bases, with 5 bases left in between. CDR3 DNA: TGTGCCAGCAGCTTAACGGGGGCCTACGAGCAGTACTTC. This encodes CASSLTGAYEQYF.

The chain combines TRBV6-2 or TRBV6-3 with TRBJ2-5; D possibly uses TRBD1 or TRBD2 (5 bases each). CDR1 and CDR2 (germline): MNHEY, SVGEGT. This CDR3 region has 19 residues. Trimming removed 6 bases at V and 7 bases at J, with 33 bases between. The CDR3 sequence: CASSREPGPIRAEGWTQYF. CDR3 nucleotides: TGTGCCAGCAGCCGGGAACCGGGACCCATAAGGGCTGAGGGGTGGACCCAGTACTTC.

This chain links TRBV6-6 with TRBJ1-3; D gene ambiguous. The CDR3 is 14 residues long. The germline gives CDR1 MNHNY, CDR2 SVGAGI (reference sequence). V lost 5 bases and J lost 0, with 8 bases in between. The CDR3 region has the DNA TGTGCCAGCAGTCCGACAAGCTCTGGAAACACCATATATTTT. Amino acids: CASSPTSSGNTIYF.

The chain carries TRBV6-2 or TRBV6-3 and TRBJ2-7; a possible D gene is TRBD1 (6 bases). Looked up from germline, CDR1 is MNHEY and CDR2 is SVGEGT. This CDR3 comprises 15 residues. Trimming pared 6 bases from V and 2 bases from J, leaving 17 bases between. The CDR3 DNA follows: TGTGCCAGCAGCGTCGCCCGGGACAAGCCCTACGAGCAGTACTTC. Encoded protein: CASSVARDKPYEQYF.

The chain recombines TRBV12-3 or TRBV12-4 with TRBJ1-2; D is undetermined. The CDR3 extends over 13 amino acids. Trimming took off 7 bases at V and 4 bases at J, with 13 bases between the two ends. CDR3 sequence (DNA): TGTGCCAGCAATGTTTTCCCTCGCTATGGCTACACCTTC. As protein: CASNVFPRYGYTF.

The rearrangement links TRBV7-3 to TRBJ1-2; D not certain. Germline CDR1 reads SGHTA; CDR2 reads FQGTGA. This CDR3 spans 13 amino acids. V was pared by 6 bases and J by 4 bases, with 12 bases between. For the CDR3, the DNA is TGTGCCAGCAGTAAAGAAGAAGGCTATGGCTACACCTTC. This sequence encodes CASSKEEGYGYTF.

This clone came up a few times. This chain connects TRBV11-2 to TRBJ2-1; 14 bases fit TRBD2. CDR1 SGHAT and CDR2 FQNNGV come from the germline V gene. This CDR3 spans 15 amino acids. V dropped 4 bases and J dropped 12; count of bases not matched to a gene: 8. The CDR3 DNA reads TGTGCCAGCAGCTCAGAGACTAGCGGGGGGGTATGGCAGTTCTTC. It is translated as CASSSETSGGVWQFF.

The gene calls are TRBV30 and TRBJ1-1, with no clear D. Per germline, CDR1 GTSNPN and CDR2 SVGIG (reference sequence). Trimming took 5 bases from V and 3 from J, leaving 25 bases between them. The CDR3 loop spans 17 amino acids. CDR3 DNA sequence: TGTGCCTGGGGCGGAGGACCTAACCCCCATCACTACACTGAAGCTTTCTTT. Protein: CAWGGGPNPHHYTEAFF.

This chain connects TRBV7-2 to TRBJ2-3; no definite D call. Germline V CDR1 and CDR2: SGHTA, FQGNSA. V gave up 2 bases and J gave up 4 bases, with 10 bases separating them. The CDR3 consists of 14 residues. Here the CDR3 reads CASSLTVLADTQYF. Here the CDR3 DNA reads TGTGCCAGCAGCTTAACCGTCCTGGCAGATACGCAGTATTTT.

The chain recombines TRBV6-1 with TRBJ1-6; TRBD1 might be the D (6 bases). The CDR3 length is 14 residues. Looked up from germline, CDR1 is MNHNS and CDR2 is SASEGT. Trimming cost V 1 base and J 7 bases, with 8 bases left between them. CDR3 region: CASSEVGQNSPLHF. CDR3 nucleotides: TGTGCCAGCAGTGAAGTCGGACAGAATTCACCCCTCCACTTT.

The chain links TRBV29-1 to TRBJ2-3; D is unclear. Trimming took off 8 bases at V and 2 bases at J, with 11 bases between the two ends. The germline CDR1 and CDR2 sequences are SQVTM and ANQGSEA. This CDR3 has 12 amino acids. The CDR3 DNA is TGCAGCTACTCCCCGGACACAGATACGCAGTATTTT. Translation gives CSYSPDTDTQYF.

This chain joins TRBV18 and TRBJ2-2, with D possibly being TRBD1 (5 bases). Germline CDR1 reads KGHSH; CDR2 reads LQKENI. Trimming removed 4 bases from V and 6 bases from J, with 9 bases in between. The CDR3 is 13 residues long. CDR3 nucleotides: TGTGCCAGCTCACACGACAGAGCCGGGGAGCTGTTTTTT. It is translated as CASSHDRAGELFF.

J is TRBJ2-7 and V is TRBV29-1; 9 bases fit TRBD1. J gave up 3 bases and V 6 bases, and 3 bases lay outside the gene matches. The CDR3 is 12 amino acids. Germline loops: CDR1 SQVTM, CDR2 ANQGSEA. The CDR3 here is CSVRQGDYEQYF. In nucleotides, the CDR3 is TGCAGCGTGAGACAGGGGGACTACGAGCAGTACTTC.